This T cell receptor beta chain was retrieved from a study of cytomegalovirus exposure and HLA in healthy donors. Study outcomes and limitations: With later analysis, a missense DCLRE1C variant became linked to TCR beta V- and J-gene trimming.

The PCR contained 60 Vbeta and 13 Jbeta primers. The data were produced by immunoSEQ multiplex PCR, yet TCRdb's version contains in-frame clones alone and is incomplete. The profile shows under 95,000 clones, 75% of them singletons. As regards this clone: Its specificity is unknown.

CDR1 and CDR2 from the germline V gene are MNHEY and SVGAGI. J lost 4 bases, V lost 5 bases, and 8 bases had no gene match. The CDR3 spans 15 residues. The clonotype was recovered from a man aged 35-49 years in good health and CMV-seronegative. V usage is TRBV6-5 and J usage is TRBJ2-3; TRBD2 aligns across 8 bases. Material: PBMCs. The CDR3 bases are TGTGCCAGCAGTACCAGCGGGAGCTCCGCAGATACGCAGTATTTT. This encodes CASSTSGSSADTQYF.